The clone carrying this T cell receptor beta chain was seen more than once but under ten times. Its antigen is still unknown. TCRdb ran MiXCR on the reads and lists one entry per CDR3 protein. The table includes about 490,000 distinct CDR3 sequences, approximately 25% detected once. The data stem from a study of T cell repertoires in cytomegalovirus infection. Study summary: Public TCR beta signatures were indicative of both CMV infection and a matching HLA type. Study results and limitations: Within the response measured ex vivo, HLA-C-restricted CMV-specific TCR beta clonotypes were dominant.

Sequencing was done on a sample of PBMCs. The origin of this receptor is a human donor in good health (CMV status not recorded). Some clones in this sample may be carry-over from other donors' samples.

The CDR3 is CASERDRLTDTQYF. The CDR3 DNA sequence: TGTGCCAGCGAGAGAGACAGATTAACAGATACGCAGTATTTT. The chain carries TRBV6-8 and TRBJ2-3, with D possibly matching TRBD1 (5 bases). Germline loops: CDR1 MNHGY, CDR2 SAAAGT. The CDR3 loop spans 14 amino acids. Trimming took 8 bases from V and 3 from J, leaving 15 bases between them.